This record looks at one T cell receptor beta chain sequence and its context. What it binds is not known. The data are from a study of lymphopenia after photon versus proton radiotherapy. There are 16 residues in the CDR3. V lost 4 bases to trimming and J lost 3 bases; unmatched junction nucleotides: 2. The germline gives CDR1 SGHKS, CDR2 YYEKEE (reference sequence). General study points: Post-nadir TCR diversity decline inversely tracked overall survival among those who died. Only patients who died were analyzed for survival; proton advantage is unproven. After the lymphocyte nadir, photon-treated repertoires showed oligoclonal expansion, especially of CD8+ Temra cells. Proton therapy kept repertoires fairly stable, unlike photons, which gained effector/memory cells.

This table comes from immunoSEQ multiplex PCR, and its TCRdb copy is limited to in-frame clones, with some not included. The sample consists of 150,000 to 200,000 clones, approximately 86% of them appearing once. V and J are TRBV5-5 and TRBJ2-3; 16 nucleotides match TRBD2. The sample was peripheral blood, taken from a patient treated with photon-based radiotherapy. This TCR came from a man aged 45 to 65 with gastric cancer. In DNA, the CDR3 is TGTGCCAGCAGCACGGGACTAGCGGGAGGGACAGATACGCAGTATTTT. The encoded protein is CASSTGLAGGTDTQYF.